One TCR beta chain is described in this entry. Its antigen is currently unknown. The entry originates in a study of OX40 agonist ivuxolimab in advanced cancers. Background on the study: The treatment was a fully human IgG2 OX40 agonist, ivuxolimab. Anti-PD-1, anti-PD-L1 or anti-CTLA-4 therapy given earlier was allowed, and over 35% had some.

General study points: Among the nonresponders, some also had low normalized T-cell clonal expansion. At 0.1 to 3.0 mg/kg, CD4+ and CD8+ blood T cells expanded clonally by week 6.

The data were produced by immunoSEQ multiplex PCR, yet TCRdb's version contains in-frame clones alone and is incomplete. The data show about 26,000 clones, more than 80% seen once. The CDR3 loop spans 13 amino acids. V lost 3 bases and J lost 11, with 16 bases in between. The germline V gene has CDR1 SEHNR and CDR2 FQNEAQ (reference sequence). The receptor was derived from an adult with an advanced solid tumor such as melanoma, head and neck, liver or kidney cancer. The V call is TRBV7-9, the J call TRBJ1-1, with a weak D call TRBD1 (5 bases). This sample comprised CD4+ or CD8+ T cells sorted from blood, obtained in a trial of the OX40 agonist ivuxolimab. CDR3 sequence reads: CASSFGHPNVAFF. The CDR3, as DNA: TGTGCCAGCAGCTTCGGACATCCCAACGTGGCTTTCTTT.